The 2 T cell receptor beta chains reported below all come from one sample, sequenced in a study of CD8+ T cells in alopecia areata. Sequencing relied on a cDNA template that was reverse transcribed from extracted RNA. Some clones are missing from TCRdb's copy, which holds only in-frame ones; the method was immunoSEQ multiplex PCR. The data contain around 130,000 clones, approximately 58% of them singletons. The starting material was CD4+ T cells sorted from blood, obtained at week 0. These TCRs come from a human donor with alopecia areata.

The chain has TRBV30 and TRBJ1-1, with 9 bases identical to TRBD1. V trimming: 6 bases; J trimming: 4 bases; junction bases outside the gene matches: 9. This CDR3 has 14 residues. Germline CDR1 is GTSNPN and CDR2 is SVGIG (reference sequence). In DNA form, the CDR3 reads TGTGCCTGCGACCCACAGGGGGCTAGCACTGAAGCTTTCTTT. Protein sequence: CACDPQGASTEAFF.

The V and J genes are TRBV2 and TRBJ2-6; 8 bases agree with TRBD1. Trimming at V came to 4 bases and at J to 2 bases, leaving 1 base not matched to a gene. This CDR3 has 15 residues. From germline, CDR1 is SNHLY and CDR2 FYNNEI. The CDR3 nucleotides read TGTGCCAGCAGTGTGGGACAGGCTGGGGCCAACGTCCTGACTTTC. Translation gives CASSVGQAGANVLTF.